A single sample is the source of the 23 T cell receptor beta chains below, sequenced in a study of TIL therapy for anti-PD-1-resistant metastatic lung cancer (dated by TCRdb to 2020 to 2023). The intended sense of this specimen's time point label: pre-treatment sample, taken before nivolumab and TIL therapy. The immunoSEQ v3 hsTCRB kit was used to amplify TCR beta CDR3 regions from genomic DNA through bias-controlled multiplex PCR. Held by TCRdb, this immuneACCESS table contains in-frame sequences only and omits some clones. Under half of the omission traces to an unresolved V gene where checked; the cause of the rest is unknown. The sample table contains some 60,000 clones; only one count was recorded for more than 60% of them. The ten largest clones capture more than 1.5% of the sample. The sample here was blood, taken at baseline. The receptors shown here come from a person between 25 and 79 years old with non-small cell lung cancer.

The chain recombines TRBV29-1 with TRBJ1-2, with a possible D match to TRBD1 (6 bases). CDR1 is SQVTM and CDR2 is ANQGSEA in the germline V gene. The CDR3 is 14 residues long. V was clipped by 4 bases and J by 4 bases, with 16 bases between them. As DNA, the CDR3 is TGCAGCGTTGGGGTGGACAGCCCGACCTATGGCTACACCTTC. It translates to CSVGVDSPTYGYTF.

V usage is TRBV2 and J usage is TRBJ1-2; D not resolved. The germline gives CDR1 SNHLY, CDR2 FYNNEI. The ends were cut back, 2 bases at V and 8 bases at J, with 12 bases in the middle. The CDR3 runs to 13 residues. The CDR3, as DNA: TGTGCCAGCAGTGAACGATACGAACGCGGCTACACCTTC. Amino acids: CASSERYERGYTF.

The chain employs TRBV7-2 and TRBJ2-1; TRBD2 aligns across 7 bases. The CDR3 totals 17 residues. Germline V CDR1 and CDR2: SGHTA, FQGNSA. The junction had 16 bases not matched to a gene; V was cut back by 6 bases and J by 5 bases. The CDR3 loop reads CASRSLYNRGDHNEQFF. CDR3 bases: TGTGCCAGCAGGAGCTTATATAACCGGGGGGATCACAATGAGCAGTTCTTC.

V is TRBV4-1 and J is TRBJ2-5; D may be TRBD1 (5 bases). The ends were cut back, 3 bases at V and 5 bases at J, with 13 bases in the middle. The CDR3 length is 14 residues. Germline loops: CDR1 MGHRA, CDR2 YSYEKL. In nucleotides, the CDR3 is TGCGCCAGCAGCCAGTTAGGAACAGGCGAGACCCAGTACTTC. Protein sequence: CASSQLGTGETQYF.

The rearrangement joins TRBV9 to TRBJ1-5, with D unclear. The germline V gene encodes CDR1 SGDLS and CDR2 YYNGEE. V gave up 1 base and J gave up 4 bases, with 9 bases separating them. This CDR3 is 14 amino acids long. The CDR3 loop is CASSVSPRNQPQHF. CDR3 coding DNA: TGTGCCAGCAGCGTATCTCCTCGAAATCAGCCCCAGCATTTT.

The chain couples TRBV5-6 to TRBJ2-1; D gene unclear. CDR3 length: 13 amino acids. Germline V lookup: CDR1 SGHDT, CDR2 YYEEEE. Trimming removed 2 bases from V and 8 bases from J, with 11 bases in between. The CDR3: CASSFLSGYEQFF. CDR3 DNA: TGTGCCAGCAGCTTTCTCAGTGGCTATGAGCAGTTCTTC.

The rearrangement uses TRBV28 and TRBJ1-2, with D perhaps matching TRBD1 (5 bases). From germline, CDR1 is MDHEN and CDR2 SYDVKM. This CDR3 is built from 12 residues. Trimming took 8 bases from V and 4 from J, leaving 11 bases between them. Here the CDR3 DNA reads TGTGCCAGCCGGCCAGGGCCCTATGGCTACACCTTC. It encodes CASRPGPYGYTF.

The CDR3 coding sequence is TGTGCCAGCAGCTTAGATGGAGGGCTCAATCAGCCCCAGCATTTT. Protein: CASSLDGGLNQPQHF. V is TRBV7-2 and J is TRBJ1-5; D call uncertain. The V gene's germline CDR1 is SGHTA and CDR2 FQGNSA. Trimming removed 1 base from V and 3 bases from J, with 10 bases in between. The CDR3 is made up of 15 amino acids.

V and J are TRBV7-9 and TRBJ2-3; TRBD2 aligns across 10 bases. Trimming cost V 1 base and J 2 bases; bases outside gene matches: 6. Germline V gene data show CDR1 as SEHNR and CDR2 as FQNEAQ (reference sequence). The CDR3 has 17 residues. The DNA of the CDR3 is TGTGCCAGCAGCTTAGGGCCGCTAGCGGGAGTCACAGATACGCAGTATTTT. The encoded protein is CASSLGPLAGVTDTQYF.

This chain joins TRBV2 and TRBJ2-5; 9 bases agree with TRBD1. Germline lookup yields CDR1 SNHLY and CDR2 FYNNEI. CDR3 length: 14 amino acids. Unmatched junction bases numbered 7, after V lost 7 bases and J lost 4 bases. CDR3 nucleotide sequence: TGTGCCAGCAATCCAAGGGGACAGGGAGAGACCCAGTACTTC. Its translation is CASNPRGQGETQYF. Combining the CDR3 with reference TRBV2 and TRBJ2-5 gives the whole variable domain EPEVTQTPSHQVTQMGQEVILRCVPISNHLYFYWYRQILGQKVEFLVSFYNNEISEKSEIFDDQFSVERPDGSNFTLKIRSTKLEDSAMYFCASNPRGQGETQYFGPGTRLLVL.

The chain carries TRBV9 and TRBJ2-1; possibly TRBD1 for D (6 bases). Between the trimmed V and J ends, which lost 8 bases and 1 base, there was a span of 16 bases. Germline loops: CDR1 SGDLS, CDR2 YYNGEE. This CDR3 spans 15 amino acids. CDR3 nucleotide sequence: TGTGCCAGTGGAGACGGGACAAGTTCCTACAATGAGCAGTTCTTC. Translated: CASGDGTSSYNEQFF.

The chain has TRBV10-3 and TRBJ2-7; D not certain. Trimming pared 8 bases from V and 1 base from J, leaving 12 bases between. The CDR3 extends over 13 amino acids. CDR1 is ENHRY, CDR2 SYGVKD, per germline. This chain's CDR3 is CAIGSSASYEQYF. CDR3 in DNA: TGTGCCATCGGTTCAAGCGCTTCCTACGAGCAGTACTTC.

The V gene is TRBV14, the J gene TRBJ2-1; D might be TRBD1 or TRBD2, each matching 5 bases. The V gene's germline CDR1 is SGHDN and CDR2 FVKESK. With 0 bases removed from V and 8 bases from J, the gap between germline ends came to 14 bases. The CDR3 has 15 residues. The CDR3 region is CASSQDDYQGDEQFF. CDR3 bases: TGTGCCAGCAGCCAAGATGACTATCAGGGCGATGAGCAGTTCTTC.

This clone has more than one count but fewer than ten. The V gene is TRBV5-4, the J gene TRBJ1-1; possibly TRBD1 for D (5 bases). CDR3 length: 15 residues. The germline gives CDR1 SGHNT, CDR2 YYREEE (reference sequence). V was clipped by 4 bases and J by 0 bases, with 13 bases between them. The CDR3 protein is CASSPGILMNTEAFF. The CDR3 DNA reads as TGTGCCAGCAGCCCAGGGATTCTCATGAACACTGAAGCTTTCTTT.

This sequence joins TRBV12-5 and TRBJ1-5; TRBD1 might be the D (5 bases). V gave up 5 bases and J gave up 5 bases, with 13 bases separating them. This CDR3 contains 14 residues. Germline CDR1 and CDR2: LGHNT and FRNRAP. CDR3 bases: TGTGCTAGTGGTCTCACAGGTCCGCATCAGCCCCAGCATTTT. It translates to CASGLTGPHQPQHF.

V is TRBV27 and J is TRBJ1-2; D is uncertain. The CDR3 is 13 residues long. Trimming shortened V by 4 bases and J by 6 bases, and 12 bases separated the two germline ends. Germline values: CDR1 MNHEY, CDR2 SMNVEV (reference sequence). In DNA form, the CDR3 reads TGTGCCAGCAGTTGGCGGCACCTGGATGGCTACACCTTC. This codes for CASSWRHLDGYTF.

The chain employs TRBV29-1 and TRBJ2-5; 7 bases match TRBD2. CDR1 is SQVTM and CDR2 is ANQGSEA in the germline V gene. V shed 4 bases and J 1 base; nucleotides not matched to a gene: 6. This CDR3 region has 14 residues. CDR3 coding DNA: TGCAGCGTTGTCCGGGAGGTGGTCCAAGAGACCCAGTACTTC. Translation: CSVVREVVQETQYF.

The chain joins TRBV2 to TRBJ2-7; D is unclear. The CDR3 is 11 residues long. Trimming cost V 5 bases and J 6 bases, with 8 bases left between them. The germline CDR1 and CDR2 sequences are SNHLY and FYNNEI. CDR3 nucleotides: TGTGCCAGCAGTCCAGGTGGCGAGCAGTACTTC. It translates to CASSPGGEQYF.

This chain joins TRBV7-9 and TRBJ2-3; no definite D call. This CDR3 region has 16 residues. The germline V and J ends were trimmed by 5 bases and 4 bases, with 19 bases remaining between them. Per germline, CDR1 SEHNR and CDR2 FQNEAQ (reference sequence). CDR3: CASSPVEFAGSDTQYF. CDR3 DNA: TGTGCCAGCAGCCCCGTGGAGTTTGCTGGCTCAGATACGCAGTATTTT.

The table lists this clone with a count of one. The chain has TRBV6-1 and TRBJ2-3, with 8 bases lining up with TRBD2. This CDR3 is built from 14 residues. CDR1 MNHNS and CDR2 SASEGT come from the germline V gene. The V segment lost 8 bases and the J segment 5 bases; nucleotides outside the gene matches: 9. In DNA, the CDR3 is TGTGCCAGCTTTAGGACGGGAGGGGGAGATACGCAGTATTTT. Translated, it gives CASFRTGGGDTQYF.

The chain joins TRBV10-3 to TRBJ1-5, with D possibly TRBD1 on 6 matching bases. Trimming took off 2 bases at V and 0 bases at J, with 14 bases between the two ends. Germline values: CDR1 ENHRY, CDR2 SYGVKD. This CDR3 is 17 amino acids long. The CDR3 sequence is CAISETPGTHSNQPQHF. The CDR3 coding sequence is TGTGCCATCAGTGAGACCCCCGGGACACATAGCAATCAGCCCCAGCATTTT.

The V gene is TRBV15, the J gene TRBJ2-7; D is uncertain. Germline V CDR1 and CDR2: LNHNV, YYDKDF (reference sequence). V was trimmed by 0 bases and J by 2 bases, leaving 8 bases between them. The CDR3 loop spans 14 amino acids. DNA of the CDR3: TGTGCCACCAGCAGAGATCAGGTTGCCTACGAGCAGTACTTC. It encodes CATSRDQVAYEQYF.

The chain couples TRBV7-7 to TRBJ2-1; tentative D call: TRBD1 (6 bases). Trimming left V 6 bases short and J 7 bases short, with 16 bases between. The CDR3 spans 14 residues. The germline gives CDR1 SSHAT, CDR2 FNYEAQ (reference sequence). This CDR3 reads CASSPPQGRNEQFF. The CDR3 DNA reads as TGTGCCAGCAGTCCACCACAGGGAAGGAATGAGCAGTTCTTC. Full variable domain (outside the CDR3, taken from reference TRBV7-7 and TRBJ2-1): GAGVSQSPRYKVTKRGQDVTLRCDPISSHATLYWYQQALGQGPEFLTYFNYEAQPDKSGLPSDRFSAERPEGSISTLTIQRTEQRDSAMYRCASSPPQGRNEQFFGPGTRLTVL.